One TCR beta chain is described in this entry. What it recognizes is unknown. At one end the junction does not follow the germline gene, possibly because of a read error. This CDR3 comprises 15 residues. The germline V gene encodes CDR1 SNHLY and CDR2 FYNNEI. This record comes from a study of CD8+CD57+ T cells in acquired aplastic anemia. The overall study: Sorted CD4+ and CD8+ cells yielded around 3.3 ug of DNA on average. Study-level results: With respect to CD8+ Simpson's diversity, patients and controls did not differ significantly. Patients and controls had in common twenty-nine CD8+ CDR3 sequences.

For CDR3 and TCR beta VDJ profiling, genomic DNA was the template used. TCRdb re-analysed the reads in MiXCR, keeping a single row per CDR3 protein. The repertoire holds about 180,000 distinct CDR3 sequences, with about 47% as singletons. The sample taken for sequencing was sorted CD4+, CD8+, or CD8+CD57+ T cells (not recorded which) from PBMCs. This sequence originates from a human donor in good health. This chain joins TRBV2 and TRBJ2-2; TRBD2 aligns across 14 bases. CDR3 loop: CASRGLAGVTEELFF. Here the CDR3 DNA reads TGTGCCAGCAGGGGACTAGCGGGAGTAACCGAGGAGCTGTTTTTT.